Presented here are 2 T cell receptor beta chains from one specimen sequenced in a study of CD8 T cells in Susac syndrome. Random hexamers served to reverse transcribe about 0.5 to 1 ug RNA. One entry per CDR3 protein results from TCRdb running MiXCR on the immunoSEQ multiplex PCR reads. The sample yields about 300,000 distinct CDR3 sequences, about nine tenths seen once. The sample was CD8+ T cells from PBMCs. The receptors come from a human donor with multiple sclerosis.

This chain uses TRBV11-3 with TRBJ2-7; no definite D call. This CDR3 comprises 11 residues. Trimming took off 5 bases at V and 6 bases at J, with 8 bases between the two ends. Germline V CDR1 and CDR2: SGHNT, YENEEA. The CDR3, as DNA: TGTGCCAGCAGCATGGGCGGCGAGCAGTACTTC. Protein: CASSMGGEQYF.

CDR3 in DNA: TGTGCCAGCAGTTTATCTGGGGTGCTTGGTGAGCAGTACTTC. The encoded protein is CASSLSGVLGEQYF. The rearrangement joins TRBV28 to TRBJ2-7; no firm D call. V lost 1 base to trimming and J lost 7 bases, with 14 bases between them. CDR1 is MDHEN, CDR2 SYDVKM, per germline. This CDR3 contains 14 residues.